A single T cell receptor (beta chain) is shown here with its context. These data come from a study of blood T cell repertoires in COVID-19. In the study overall: There were acute and convalescent COVID-19 samples, and they came from the United States, Italy and Spain. Nucleic acid was either cDNA or gDNA, and it came from T cells, B-cell-depleted T cells, or PBMCs.

In the original workflow: Estimated nucleated cell counts came from reference gene primer amplification. Measured with immunoSEQ multiplex PCR; TCRdb has only the in-frame clones, and not every one. Clone size and V and J calls were adopted from that table, with D and trimming inferred from the DNA. The table lists some 190,000 clones, roughly 81% of them singletons. J lost 5 bases, V lost 7 bases, and 9 bases had no gene match. Germline CDR1 LNHDA, CDR2 SQIVND (reference sequence). The length of the CDR3 is 14 residues. Sequenced sample: peripheral blood. This chain connects TRBV19 to TRBJ2-5; 8 bases line up with TRBD2. The clonotype originates from a woman between 65 and 79 years old with active or convalescent COVID-19. CDR3 bases: TGTGCCAGTAAAAGTAGAAGCGGGAGCGAGACCCAGTACTTC. Translated, it gives CASKSRSGSETQYF.